This T cell receptor beta chain appears in the sequencing data of a study of blood T cell repertoires in COVID-19. Overall study: Collection of acute and convalescent COVID-19 samples took place in the United States, Italy and Spain. Sources were T cells, B-cell-depleted T cells, or PBMCs; the material itself was cDNA or gDNA.

The germline gives CDR1 SGHDT, CDR2 YYEEEE. CDR3 length: 16 residues. V shed 3 bases and J shed 2 bases, with 18 bases lying between them. In the original analysis: The authors estimated nucleated cell counts from reference gene primer amplification. Produced via immunoSEQ multiplex PCR; TCRdb's table is partial and in-frame only. V and J calls and clone size are as listed in that table; D and trimming were resolved from the DNA. The sample includes some 100,000 clones, over 75% seen only once; the top ten take 13%. Sequenced sample: peripheral blood. This chain uses TRBV5-6 with TRBJ2-7; perhaps TRBD2 as D (6 bases). The origin of this receptor is a human donor in a cohort sampled during active COVID-19. The CDR3 here is CASSWGVGGKAYEQYF. The CDR3 bases are TGTGCCAGCAGCTGGGGCGTCGGGGGAAAGGCCTACGAGCAGTACTTC.